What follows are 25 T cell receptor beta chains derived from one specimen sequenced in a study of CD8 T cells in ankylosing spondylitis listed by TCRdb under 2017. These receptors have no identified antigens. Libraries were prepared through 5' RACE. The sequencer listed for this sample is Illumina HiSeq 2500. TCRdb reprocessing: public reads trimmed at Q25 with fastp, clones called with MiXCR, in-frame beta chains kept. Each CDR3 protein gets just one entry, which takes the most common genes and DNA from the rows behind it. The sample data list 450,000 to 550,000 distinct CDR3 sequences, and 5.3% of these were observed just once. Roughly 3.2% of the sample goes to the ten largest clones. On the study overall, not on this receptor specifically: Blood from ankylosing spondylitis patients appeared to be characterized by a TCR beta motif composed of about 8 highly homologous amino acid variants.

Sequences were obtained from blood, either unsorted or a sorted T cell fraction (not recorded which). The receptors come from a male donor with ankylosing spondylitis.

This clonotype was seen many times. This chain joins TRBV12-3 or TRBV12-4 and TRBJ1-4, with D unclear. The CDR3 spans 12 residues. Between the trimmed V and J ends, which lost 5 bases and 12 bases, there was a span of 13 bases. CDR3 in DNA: TGTGCCAGCAGTCCAGGATATGTGGAACTGTTTTTT. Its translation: CASSPGYVELFF.

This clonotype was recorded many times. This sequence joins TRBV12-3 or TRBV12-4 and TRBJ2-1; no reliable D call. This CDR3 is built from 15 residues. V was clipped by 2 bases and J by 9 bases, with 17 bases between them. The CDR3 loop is CASSLSSGGSGEQFF. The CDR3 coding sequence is TGTGCCAGCAGTTTAAGCTCGGGTGGTTCCGGTGAGCAGTTCTTC.

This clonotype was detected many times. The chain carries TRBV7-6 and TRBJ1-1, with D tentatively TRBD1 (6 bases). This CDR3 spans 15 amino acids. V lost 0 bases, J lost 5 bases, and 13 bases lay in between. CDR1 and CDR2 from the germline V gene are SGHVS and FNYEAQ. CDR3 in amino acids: CASSLAGGADTEAFF. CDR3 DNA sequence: TGTGCCAGCAGCTTAGCTGGGGGCGCGGATACTGAAGCTTTCTTT.

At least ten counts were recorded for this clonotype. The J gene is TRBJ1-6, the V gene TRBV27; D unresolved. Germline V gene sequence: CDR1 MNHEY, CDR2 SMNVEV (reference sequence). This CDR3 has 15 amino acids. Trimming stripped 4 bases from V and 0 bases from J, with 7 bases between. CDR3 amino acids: CASSYLDSYNSPLHF. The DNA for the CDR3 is TGTGCCAGCAGTTACCTTGACTCCTATAATTCACCCCTCCACTTT.

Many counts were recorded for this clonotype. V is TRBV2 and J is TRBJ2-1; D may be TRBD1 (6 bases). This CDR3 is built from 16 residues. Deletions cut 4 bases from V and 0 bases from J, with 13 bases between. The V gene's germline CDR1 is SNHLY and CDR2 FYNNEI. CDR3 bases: TGTGCCAGCAGTGTCCCGAGGGGGAGCTCCTACAATGAGCAGTTCTTC. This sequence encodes CASSVPRGSSYNEQFF.

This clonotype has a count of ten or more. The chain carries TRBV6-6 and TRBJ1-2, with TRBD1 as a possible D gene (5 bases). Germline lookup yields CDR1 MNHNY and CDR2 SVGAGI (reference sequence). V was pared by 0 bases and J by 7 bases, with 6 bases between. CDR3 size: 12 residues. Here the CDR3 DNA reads TGTGCCAGCAGTTACTCGGGGCGTGGCTACACCTTC. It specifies CASSYSGRGYTF.

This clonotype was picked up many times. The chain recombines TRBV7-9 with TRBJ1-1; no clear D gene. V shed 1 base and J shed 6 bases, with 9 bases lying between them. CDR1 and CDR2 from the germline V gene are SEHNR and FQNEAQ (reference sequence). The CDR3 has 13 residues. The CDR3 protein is CASSLGAFAEAFF. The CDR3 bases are TGTGCCAGCAGCTTAGGGGCTTTTGCTGAAGCTTTCTTT.

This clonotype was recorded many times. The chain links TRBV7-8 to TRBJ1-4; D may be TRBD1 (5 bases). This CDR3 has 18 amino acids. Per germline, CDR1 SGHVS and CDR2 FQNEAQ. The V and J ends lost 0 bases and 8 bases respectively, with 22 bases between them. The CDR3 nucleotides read TGTGCCAGCAGCTTAGCGCGCCCTCTTAGCAGGGTGTGGGAAAAACTGTTTTTT. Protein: CASSLARPLSRVWEKLFF. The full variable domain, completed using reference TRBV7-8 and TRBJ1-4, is GAGVSQSPRYKVAKRGQDVALRCDPISGHVSLFWYQQALGQGPEFLTYFQNEAQLDKSGLPSDRFFAERPEGSVSTLKIQRTQQEDSAVYLCASSLARPLSRVWEKLFFGSGTQLSVL.

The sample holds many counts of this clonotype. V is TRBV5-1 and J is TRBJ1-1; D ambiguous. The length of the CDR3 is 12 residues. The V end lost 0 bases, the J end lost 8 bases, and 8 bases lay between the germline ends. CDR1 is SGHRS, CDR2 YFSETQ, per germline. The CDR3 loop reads CASSLAGQEAFF. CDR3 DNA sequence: TGCGCCAGCAGCTTGGCCGGGCAGGAAGCTTTCTTT.

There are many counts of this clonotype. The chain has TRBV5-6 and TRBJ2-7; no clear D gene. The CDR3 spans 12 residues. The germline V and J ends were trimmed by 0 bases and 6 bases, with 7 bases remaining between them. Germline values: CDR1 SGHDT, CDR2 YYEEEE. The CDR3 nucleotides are TGTGCCAGCAGCTTGGTTAGCAGCGAGCAGTACTTC. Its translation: CASSLVSSEQYF.

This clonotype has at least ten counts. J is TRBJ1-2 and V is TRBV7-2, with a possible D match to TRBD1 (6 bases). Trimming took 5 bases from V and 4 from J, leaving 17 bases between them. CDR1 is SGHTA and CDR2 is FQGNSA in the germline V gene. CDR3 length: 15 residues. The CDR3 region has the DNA TGTGCCAGCAGCCCCGGACAGTCCTCCCTCTATGGCTACACCTTC. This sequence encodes CASSPGQSSLYGYTF.

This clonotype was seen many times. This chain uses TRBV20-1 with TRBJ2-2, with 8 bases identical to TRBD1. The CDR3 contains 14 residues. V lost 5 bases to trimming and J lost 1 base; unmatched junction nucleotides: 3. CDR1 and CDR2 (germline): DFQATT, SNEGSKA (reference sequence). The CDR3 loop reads CSASDRGNTGELFF. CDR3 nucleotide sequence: TGCAGTGCTTCCGACAGGGGGAACACCGGGGAGCTGTTTTTT.

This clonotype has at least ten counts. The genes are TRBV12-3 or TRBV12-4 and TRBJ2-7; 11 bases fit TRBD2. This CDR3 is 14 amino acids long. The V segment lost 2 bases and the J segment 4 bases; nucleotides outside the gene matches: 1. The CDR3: CASSLPSGGYEQYF. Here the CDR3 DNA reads TGTGCCAGCAGTTTACCTAGCGGGGGGTACGAGCAGTACTTC.

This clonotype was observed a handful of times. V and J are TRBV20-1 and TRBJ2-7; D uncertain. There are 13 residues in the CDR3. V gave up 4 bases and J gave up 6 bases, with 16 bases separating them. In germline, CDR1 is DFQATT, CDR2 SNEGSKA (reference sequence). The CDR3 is CSAISDPFAEQYF. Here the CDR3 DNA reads TGCAGTGCTATCTCGGATCCATTTGCCGAGCAGTACTTC.

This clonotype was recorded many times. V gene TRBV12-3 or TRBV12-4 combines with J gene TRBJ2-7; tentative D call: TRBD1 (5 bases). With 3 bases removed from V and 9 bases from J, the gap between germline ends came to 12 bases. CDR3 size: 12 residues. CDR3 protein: CASSFRGLGQYF. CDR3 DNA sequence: TGTGCCAGCAGTTTTAGGGGCTTAGGGCAGTACTTC.

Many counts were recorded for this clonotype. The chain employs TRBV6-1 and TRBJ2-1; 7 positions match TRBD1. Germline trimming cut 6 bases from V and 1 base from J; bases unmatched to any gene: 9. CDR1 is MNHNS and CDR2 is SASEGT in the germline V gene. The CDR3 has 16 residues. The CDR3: CASSQRDRPSYNEQFF. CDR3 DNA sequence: TGTGCCAGCAGCCAGAGGGACAGACCATCCTACAATGAGCAGTTCTTC.

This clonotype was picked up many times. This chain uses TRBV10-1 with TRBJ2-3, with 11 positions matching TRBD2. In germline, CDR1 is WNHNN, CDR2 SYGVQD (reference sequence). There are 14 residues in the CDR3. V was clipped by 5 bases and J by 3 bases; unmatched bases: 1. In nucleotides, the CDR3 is TGCGCCAGCAGTTCTAGCGGGAGGACAGATACGCAGTATTTT. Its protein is CASSSSGRTDTQYF.

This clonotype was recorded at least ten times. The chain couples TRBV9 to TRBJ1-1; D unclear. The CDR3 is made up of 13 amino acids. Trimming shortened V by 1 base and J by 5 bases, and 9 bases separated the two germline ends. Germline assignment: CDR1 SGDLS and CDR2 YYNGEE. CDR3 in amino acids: CASSVHPGTEAFF. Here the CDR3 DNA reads TGTGCCAGCAGCGTACACCCAGGAACTGAAGCTTTCTTT.

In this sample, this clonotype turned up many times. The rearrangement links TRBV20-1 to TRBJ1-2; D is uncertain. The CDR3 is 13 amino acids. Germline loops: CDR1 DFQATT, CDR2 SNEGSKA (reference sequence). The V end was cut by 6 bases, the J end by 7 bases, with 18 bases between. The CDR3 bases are TGCAGTGCCATTACACCGAAGGAAGGTGGCTACACCTTC. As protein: CSAITPKEGGYTF.

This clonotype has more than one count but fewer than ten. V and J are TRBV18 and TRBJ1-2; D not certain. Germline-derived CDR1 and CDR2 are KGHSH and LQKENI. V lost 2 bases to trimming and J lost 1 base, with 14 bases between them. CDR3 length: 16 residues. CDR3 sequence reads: CASSPRAREFNYGYTF. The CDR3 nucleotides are TGTGCCAGCTCACCAAGGGCCCGGGAATTTAACTATGGCTACACCTTC. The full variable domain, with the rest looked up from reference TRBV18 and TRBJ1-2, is NAGVMQNPRHLVRRRGQEARLRCSPMKGHSHVYWYRQLPEEGLKFMVYLQKENIIDESGMPKERFSAEFPKEGPSILRIQQVVRGDSAAYFCASSPRAREFNYGYTFGSGTRLTVV.

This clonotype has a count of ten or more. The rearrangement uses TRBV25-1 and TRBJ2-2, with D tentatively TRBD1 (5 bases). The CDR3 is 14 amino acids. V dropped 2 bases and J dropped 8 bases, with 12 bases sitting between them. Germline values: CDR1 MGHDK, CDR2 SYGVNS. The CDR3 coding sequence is TGTGCCAGCAGTGAAGGACACCCGAGGGGGGAGCTGTTTTTT. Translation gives CASSEGHPRGELFF.

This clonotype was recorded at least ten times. Here the CDR3 DNA reads TGTGCCAGCAGCCGGGACGCTGGGGCCAACGTCCTGACTTTC. Residues: CASSRDAGANVLTF. The chain has TRBV12-3 or TRBV12-4 and TRBJ2-6; D is tentatively TRBD1 or TRBD2 (5 bases each). The V gene lost 6 bases and the J gene lost 2 bases, with 8 bases spanning the gap. The CDR3 loop spans 14 amino acids.

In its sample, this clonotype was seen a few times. CDR3 DNA sequence: TGTGCCAGCAGTATCCGGACCCCTAATGAAAAACTGTTTTTT. It codes for CASSIRTPNEKLFF. The gene calls are TRBV4-2 and TRBJ1-4; D gene ambiguous. With 6 bases removed from V and 3 bases from J, the gap between germline ends came to 11 bases. The CDR3 is 14 amino acids. Germline V gene data show CDR1 as LGHNA and CDR2 as YNFKEQ.

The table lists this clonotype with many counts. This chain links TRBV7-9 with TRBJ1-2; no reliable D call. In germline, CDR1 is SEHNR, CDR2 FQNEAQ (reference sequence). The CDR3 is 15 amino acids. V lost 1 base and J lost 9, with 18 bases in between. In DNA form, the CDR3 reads TGTGCCAGCAGCTTAGTGGGGTCGGAGGAAATTAGCTACACCTTC. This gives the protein CASSLVGSEEISYTF.

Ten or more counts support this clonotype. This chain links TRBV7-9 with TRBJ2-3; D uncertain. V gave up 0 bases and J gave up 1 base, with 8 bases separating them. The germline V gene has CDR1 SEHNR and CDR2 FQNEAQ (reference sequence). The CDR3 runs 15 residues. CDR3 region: CASSLAHGGTDTQYF. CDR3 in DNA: TGTGCCAGCAGCTTAGCGCACGGCGGCACAGATACGCAGTATTTT.